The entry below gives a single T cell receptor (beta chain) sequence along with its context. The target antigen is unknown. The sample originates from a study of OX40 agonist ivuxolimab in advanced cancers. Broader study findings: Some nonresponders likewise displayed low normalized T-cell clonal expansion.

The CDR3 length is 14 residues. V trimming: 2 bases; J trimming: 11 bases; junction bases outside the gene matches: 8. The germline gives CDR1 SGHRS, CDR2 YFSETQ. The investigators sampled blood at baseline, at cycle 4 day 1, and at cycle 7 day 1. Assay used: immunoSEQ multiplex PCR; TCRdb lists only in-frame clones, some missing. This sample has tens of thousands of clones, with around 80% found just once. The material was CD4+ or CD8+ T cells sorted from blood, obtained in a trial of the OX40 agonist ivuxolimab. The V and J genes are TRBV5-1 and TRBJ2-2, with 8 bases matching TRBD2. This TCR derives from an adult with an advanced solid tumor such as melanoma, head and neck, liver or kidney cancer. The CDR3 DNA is TGCGCCAGCAGCTTCCGTAGCGGGGTTGAAGAGCTGTTTTTT. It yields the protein CASSFRSGVEELFF. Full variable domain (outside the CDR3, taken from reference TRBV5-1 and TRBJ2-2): KAGVTQTPRYLIKTRGQQVTLSCSPISGHRSVSWYQQTPGQGLQFLFEYFSETQRNKGNFPGRFSGRQFSNSRSEMNVSTLELGDSALYLCASSFRSGVEELFFGEGSRLTVL.